This T cell receptor beta chain is drawn from a study of cytomegalovirus exposure and HLA in healthy donors. Turning to the study itself: About 77 million unique TCRs from HLA-typed donors made up an early data release. Study outcomes and limitations: As a later analysis showed, a missense DCLRE1C variant was linked to trimming of TCR beta V- and J-genes.

Notes on this clone: Its antigen is still unknown.

The PCR had 60 Vbeta and 13 Jbeta primers. Generated by immunoSEQ multiplex PCR, the TCRdb table keeps only in-frame clones and is missing some. The sample has some 93,000 clones, approximately 80% seen once. V lost 6 bases, J lost 3 bases, and 19 bases lay in between. The CDR3 length is 16 residues. Germline V gene lookup returns CDR1 MDHEN and CDR2 SYDVKM. The chain links TRBV28 to TRBJ2-3, with D possibly being TRBD1 (5 bases). Sequences were obtained from PBMCs. The TCR comes from a man between 45 and 60 years old in good health and CMV-seronegative. The CDR3 nucleotides read TGTGCCAGCAGCCTCAACCGGCAGGGCATTACAGATACGCAGTATTTT. This codes for CASSLNRQGITDTQYF.